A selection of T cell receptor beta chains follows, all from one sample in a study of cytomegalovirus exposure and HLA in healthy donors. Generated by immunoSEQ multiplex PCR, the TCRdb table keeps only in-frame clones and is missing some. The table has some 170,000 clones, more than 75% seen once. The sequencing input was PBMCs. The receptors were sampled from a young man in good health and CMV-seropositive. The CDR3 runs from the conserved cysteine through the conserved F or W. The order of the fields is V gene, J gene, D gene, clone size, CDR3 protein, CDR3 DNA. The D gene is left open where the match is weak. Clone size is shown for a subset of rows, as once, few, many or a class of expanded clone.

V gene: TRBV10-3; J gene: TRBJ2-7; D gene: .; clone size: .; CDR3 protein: CATVGDPYEQYF; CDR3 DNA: TGTGCCACTGTCGGGGACCCCTACGAGCAGTACTTC
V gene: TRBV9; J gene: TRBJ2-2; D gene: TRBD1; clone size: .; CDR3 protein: CASRGPGTGGTGELFF; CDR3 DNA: TGTGCCAGCAGAGGTCCCGGGACAGGGGGGACCGGGGAGCTGTTTTTT
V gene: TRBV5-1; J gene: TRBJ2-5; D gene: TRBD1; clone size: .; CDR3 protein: CASSFVGQGSETQYF; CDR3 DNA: TGCGCCAGCAGCTTCGTGGGACAGGGGTCGGAGACCCAGTACTTC
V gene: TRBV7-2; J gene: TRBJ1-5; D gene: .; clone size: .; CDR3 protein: CASSLVRGGQPQHF; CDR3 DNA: TGTGCCAGCAGCTTAGTTAGGGGTGGTCAGCCCCAGCATTTT
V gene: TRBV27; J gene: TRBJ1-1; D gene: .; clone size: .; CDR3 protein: CASSWRGSNTEAFF; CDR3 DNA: TGTGCCAGCAGTTGGAGGGGCTCGAACACTGAAGCTTTCTTT
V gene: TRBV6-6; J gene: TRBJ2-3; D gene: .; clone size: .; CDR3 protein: CASSYREDTQYF; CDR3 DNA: TGTGCCAGCAGTTACAGGGAAGATACGCAGTATTTT
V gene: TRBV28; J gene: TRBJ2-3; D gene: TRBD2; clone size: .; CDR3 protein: CASSFLAGDPTADTQYF; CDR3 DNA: TGTGCCAGCAGTTTTTTAGCGGGAGACCCTACCGCAGATACGCAGTATTTT
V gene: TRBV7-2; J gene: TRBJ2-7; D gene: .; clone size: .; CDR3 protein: CASSASRGAYEQYF; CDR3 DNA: TGTGCCAGCAGCGCCTCCAGGGGAGCCTACGAGCAGTACTTC
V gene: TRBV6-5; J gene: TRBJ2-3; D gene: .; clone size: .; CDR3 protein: CASSYGGTDTQYF; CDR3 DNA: TGTGCCAGCAGTTACGGGGGCACAGATACGCAGTATTTT
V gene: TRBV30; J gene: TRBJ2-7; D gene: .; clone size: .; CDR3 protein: CAWSPPPKGYEQYF; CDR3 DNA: TGTGCCTGGAGTCCACCCCCCAAAGGCTACGAGCAGTACTTC
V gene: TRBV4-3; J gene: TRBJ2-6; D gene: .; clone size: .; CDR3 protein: CASSRLSTGANVLTF; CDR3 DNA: TGCGCCAGCAGCCGACTTAGTACCGGGGCCAACGTCCTGACTTTC
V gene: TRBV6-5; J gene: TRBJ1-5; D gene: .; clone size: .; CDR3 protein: CASSYSISEPQHF; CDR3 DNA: TGTGCCAGCAGTTACTCGATTTCGGAGCCCCAGCATTTT
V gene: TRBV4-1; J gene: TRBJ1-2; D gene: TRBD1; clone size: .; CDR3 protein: CASSSPGGGDDYTF; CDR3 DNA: TGCGCCAGCAGCTCCCCGGGAGGGGGCGATGACTACACCTTC
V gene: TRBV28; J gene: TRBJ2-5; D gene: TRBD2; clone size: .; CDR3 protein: CASSPNPGLAGAETQYF; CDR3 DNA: TGTGCCAGCAGTCCAAACCCCGGACTAGCGGGGGCAGAGACCCAGTACTTC
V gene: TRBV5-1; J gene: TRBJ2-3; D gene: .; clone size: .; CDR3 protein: CASSLGAGALDTQYF; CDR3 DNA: TGCGCCAGCAGCTTAGGCGCAGGGGCCTTAGATACGCAGTATTTT
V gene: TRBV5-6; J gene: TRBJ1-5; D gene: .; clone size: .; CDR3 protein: CASSQWGVSNQPQHF; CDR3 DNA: TGTGCCAGCAGCCAGTGGGGTGTAAGCAATCAGCCCCAGCATTTT
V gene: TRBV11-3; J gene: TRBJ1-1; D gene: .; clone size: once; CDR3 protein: CASSPRGGHLNTEAFF; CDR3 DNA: TGTGCCAGCAGCCCGAGAGGGGGACATTTAAACACTGAAGCTTTCTTT
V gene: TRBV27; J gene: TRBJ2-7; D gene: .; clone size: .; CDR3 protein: CASSPGVNSYEQYF; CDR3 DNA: TGTGCCAGCAGTCCGGGGGTGAATTCCTACGAGCAGTACTTC
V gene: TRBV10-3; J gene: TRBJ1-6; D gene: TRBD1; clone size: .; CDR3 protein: CARRQGDNSPLHF; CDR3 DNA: TGTGCCAGGCGACAGGGAGATAATTCACCCCTCCACTTT
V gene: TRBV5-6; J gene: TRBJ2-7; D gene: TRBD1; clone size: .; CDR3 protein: CASSRGQGYEQYF; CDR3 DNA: TGTGCCAGCAGCCGAGGACAGGGGTACGAGCAGTACTTC
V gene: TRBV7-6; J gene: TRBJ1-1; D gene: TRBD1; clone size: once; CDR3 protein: CASSLDRTNTEAFF; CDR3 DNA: TGTGCCAGCAGCTTGGACAGGACGAACACTGAAGCTTTCTTT
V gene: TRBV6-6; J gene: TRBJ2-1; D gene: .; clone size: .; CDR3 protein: CASSYRASNEQFF; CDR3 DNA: TGTGCCAGCAGTTACCGCGCGTCCAATGAGCAGTTCTTC
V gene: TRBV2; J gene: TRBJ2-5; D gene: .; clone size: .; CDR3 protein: CASSNTRGPQETQYF; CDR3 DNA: TGTGCCAGCAGTAACACGAGGGGTCCTCAAGAGACCCAGTACTTC
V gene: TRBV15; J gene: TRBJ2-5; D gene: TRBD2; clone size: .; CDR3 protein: CATSRDLLAGAGQETQYF; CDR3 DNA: TGTGCCACCAGCAGAGATCTTCTAGCGGGAGCGGGGCAAGAGACCCAGTACTTC
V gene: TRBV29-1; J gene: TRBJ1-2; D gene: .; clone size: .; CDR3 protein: CSVVSGGDGYTF; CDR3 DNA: TGCAGCGTTGTTTCAGGAGGGGATGGCTACACCTTC
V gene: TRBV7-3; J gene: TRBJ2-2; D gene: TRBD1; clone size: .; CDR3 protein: CASSFTGGTGELFF; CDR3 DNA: TGTGCCAGCAGCTTTACAGGGGGCACCGGGGAGCTGTTTTTT
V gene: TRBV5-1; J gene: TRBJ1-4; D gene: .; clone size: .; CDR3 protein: CASAVTGSGLGKLFF; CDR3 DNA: TGCGCCAGCGCAGTAACCGGATCAGGACTCGGAAAACTGTTTTTT
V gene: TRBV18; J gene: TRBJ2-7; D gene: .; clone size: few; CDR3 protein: CASSPQTDYEQYF; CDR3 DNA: TGTGCCAGCTCACCCCAGACAGACTACGAGCAGTACTTC
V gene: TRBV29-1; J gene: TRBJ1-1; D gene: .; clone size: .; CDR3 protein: CSVESPLRAEAFF; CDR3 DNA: TGCAGCGTTGAGAGTCCCCTACGTGCCGAAGCTTTCTTT
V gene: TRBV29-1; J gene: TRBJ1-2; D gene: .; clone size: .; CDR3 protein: CSVGSRADYGYTF; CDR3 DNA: TGCAGCGTTGGATCCAGGGCTGACTATGGCTACACCTTC
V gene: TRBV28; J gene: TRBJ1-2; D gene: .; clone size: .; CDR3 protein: CASSLGGALPEGYTF; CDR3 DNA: TGTGCCAGCAGTTTAGGTGGGGCTCTCCCGGAGGGCTACACCTTC
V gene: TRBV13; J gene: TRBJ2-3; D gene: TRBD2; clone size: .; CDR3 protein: CASSLWLAGGPNTQYF; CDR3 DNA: TGTGCCAGCAGCTTATGGCTCGCGGGGGGCCCGAATACGCAGTATTTT
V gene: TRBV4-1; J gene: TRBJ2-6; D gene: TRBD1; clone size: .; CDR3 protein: CASSLGQGRTGANVLTF; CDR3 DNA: TGCGCCAGCAGCTTAGGACAGGGGAGAACTGGGGCCAACGTCCTGACTTTC
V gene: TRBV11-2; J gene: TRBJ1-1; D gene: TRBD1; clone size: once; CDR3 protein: CASSPRQGRGTEAFF; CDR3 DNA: TGTGCCAGCAGCCCCAGACAGGGTCGGGGCACTGAAGCTTTCTTT
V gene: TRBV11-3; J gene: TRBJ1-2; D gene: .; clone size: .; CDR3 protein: CASSPGRANYGYTF; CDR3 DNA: TGTGCCAGCAGCCCCGGGAGAGCTAACTATGGCTACACCTTC
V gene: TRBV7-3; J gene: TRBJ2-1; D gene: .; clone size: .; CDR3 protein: CASSPGPTLAFF; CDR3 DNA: TGTGCCAGCAGCCCCGGTCCGACTCTGGCGTTCTTC
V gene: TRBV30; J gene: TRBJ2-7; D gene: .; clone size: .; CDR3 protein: CAWSAVNEQYF; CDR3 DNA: TGTGCCTGGAGTGCCGTCAACGAGCAGTACTTC
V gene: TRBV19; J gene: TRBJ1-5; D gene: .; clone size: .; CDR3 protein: CASSIRGDQPQHF; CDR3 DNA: TGTGCCAGTAGTATAAGGGGAGATCAGCCCCAGCATTTT
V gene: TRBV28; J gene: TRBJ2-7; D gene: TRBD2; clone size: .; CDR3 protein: CASSPSTSGSYEQYF; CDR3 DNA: TGTGCCAGCAGTCCCTCGACTAGCGGGAGCTACGAGCAGTACTTC
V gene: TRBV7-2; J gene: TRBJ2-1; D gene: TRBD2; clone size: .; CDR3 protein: CASSLVSGSEDEQFF; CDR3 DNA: TGTGCCAGCAGCTTAGTCAGCGGGAGTGAAGATGAGCAGTTCTTC
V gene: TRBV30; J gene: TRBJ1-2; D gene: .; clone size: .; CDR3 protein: CAGEGYTF; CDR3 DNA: TGTGCAGGGGAGGGCTACACCTTC
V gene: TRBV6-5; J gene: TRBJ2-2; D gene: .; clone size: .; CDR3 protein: CASSYSGSGELFF; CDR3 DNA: TGTGCCAGCAGTTACTCGGGTAGCGGGGAGCTGTTTTTT
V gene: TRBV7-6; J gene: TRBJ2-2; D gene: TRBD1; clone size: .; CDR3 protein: CASSARTGGLEELFF; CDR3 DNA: TGTGCCAGCAGCGCCCGGACAGGGGGGTTAGAGGAGCTGTTTTTT
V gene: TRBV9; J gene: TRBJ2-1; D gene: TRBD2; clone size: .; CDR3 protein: CASSPSSGVYNEQFF; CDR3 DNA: TGTGCCAGCAGCCCGTCTAGCGGGGTATACAATGAGCAGTTCTTC
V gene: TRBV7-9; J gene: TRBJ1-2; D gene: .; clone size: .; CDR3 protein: CASSLEMGGYTF; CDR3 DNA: TGTGCCAGCAGCTTAGAGATGGGCGGCTACACCTTC
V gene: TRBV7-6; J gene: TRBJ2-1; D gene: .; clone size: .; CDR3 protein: CASSLTHTEQFF; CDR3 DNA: TGTGCCAGCAGCTTGACACACACCGAGCAGTTCTTC
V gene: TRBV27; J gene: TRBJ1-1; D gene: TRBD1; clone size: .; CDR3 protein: CASTPRGTGGVGAEAFF; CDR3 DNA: TGTGCCAGCACCCCCCGCGGGACAGGGGGCGTTGGCGCTGAAGCTTTCTTT
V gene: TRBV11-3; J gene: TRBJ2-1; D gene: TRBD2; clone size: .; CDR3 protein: CASSLEGLAGGSSYNEQFF; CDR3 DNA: TGTGCCAGCAGCTTAGAAGGACTAGCGGGGGGCTCCTCCTACAATGAGCAGTTCTTC
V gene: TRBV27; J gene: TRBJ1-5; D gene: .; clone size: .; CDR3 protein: CASGKASSNQPQHF; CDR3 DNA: TGTGCCAGCGGTAAGGCCTCTAGCAATCAGCCCCAGCATTTT
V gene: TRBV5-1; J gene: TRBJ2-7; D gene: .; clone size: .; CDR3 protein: CASTLQYRSYEQYF; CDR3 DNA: TGCGCCAGCACCCTACAATACCGCTCCTACGAGCAGTACTTC
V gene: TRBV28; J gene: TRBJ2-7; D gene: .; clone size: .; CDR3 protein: CASSRDTYEQYF; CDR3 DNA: TGTGCCAGCAGCCGCGACACCTACGAGCAGTACTTC
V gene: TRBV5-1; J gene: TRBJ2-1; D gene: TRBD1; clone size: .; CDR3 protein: CASSLLSGGLGNEQFF; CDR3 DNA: TGCGCCAGCAGCTTGCTCTCAGGGGGCTTAGGGAATGAGCAGTTCTTC
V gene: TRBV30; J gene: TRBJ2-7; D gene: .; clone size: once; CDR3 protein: CAWREPGTGAYEQYF; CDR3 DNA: TGTGCCTGGAGGGAACCCGGGACGGGGGCCTACGAGCAGTACTTC